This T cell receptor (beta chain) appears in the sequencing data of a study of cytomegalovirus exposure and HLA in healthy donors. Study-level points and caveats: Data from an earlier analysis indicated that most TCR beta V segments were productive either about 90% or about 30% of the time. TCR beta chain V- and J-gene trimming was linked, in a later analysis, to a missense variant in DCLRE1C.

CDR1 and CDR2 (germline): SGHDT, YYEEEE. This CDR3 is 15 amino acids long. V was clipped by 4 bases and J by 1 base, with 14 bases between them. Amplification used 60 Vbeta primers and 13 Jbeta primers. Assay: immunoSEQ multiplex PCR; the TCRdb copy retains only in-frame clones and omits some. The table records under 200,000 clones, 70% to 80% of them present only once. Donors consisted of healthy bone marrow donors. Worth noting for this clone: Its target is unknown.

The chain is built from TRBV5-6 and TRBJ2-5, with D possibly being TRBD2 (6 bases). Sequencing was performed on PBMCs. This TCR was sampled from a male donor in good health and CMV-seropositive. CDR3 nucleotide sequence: TGTGCCAGCAGCCCGGCAGGAGGGTCCCAAGAGACCCAGTACTTC. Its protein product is CASSPAGGSQETQYF.